A single sample gave rise to the 12 T cell receptor beta chains below, sequenced in a study of blood T cells in healthy people across ages. The authors ran a second PCR of roughly 6 to 11 cycles using a sample-barcoded 5' primer and a J-beta primer mix. TCRdb processed the 5' RACE reads anew with MiXCR; each CDR3 protein has one entry. The sample contains 800,000 to 1,000,000 distinct CDR3 sequences, roughly 43% of which appear only once. Sequenced sample: blood. The receptors derive from a man aged 30 to 39 in good health.

V is TRBV6-5 and J is TRBJ2-5, with 7 nucleotides matching TRBD1. The J segment lost 3 bases and the V segment lost 6 bases, leaving 4 bases of the junction unmatched. The CDR3 consists of 13 residues. Germline values: CDR1 MNHEY, CDR2 SVGAGI. CDR3 amino acids: CASSRGTEETQYF. The CDR3 coding sequence is TGTGCCAGCAGCCGTGGGACAGAAGAGACCCAGTACTTC.

This clonotype turned up a few times. The chain recombines TRBV6-4 with TRBJ1-1, with D unclear. The CDR3 is 13 residues long. Germline V gives CDR1 MRHNA, CDR2 SNTAGT. V was cut by 6 bases and J by 1 base, with 9 bases left in between. The CDR3 spells CASSHGPNTEAFF. CDR3 nucleotides: TGTGCCAGCAGCCACGGACCGAACACTGAAGCTTTCTTT.

Turning to this clonotype: With a much larger clone just one base away, this may be a read error. V gene TRBV4-2 combines with J gene TRBJ2-5, with 7 bases aligning to TRBD2. This CDR3 region has 14 residues. CDR1 and CDR2 from the germline V gene are LGHNA and YNFKEQ. The CDR3 loop reads CASRPSSGQEAQYF. CDR3 nucleotide sequence: TGTGCCAGCAGACCATCTAGCGGCCAAGAGGCCCAGTACTTC.

The V and J genes are TRBV20-1 and TRBJ2-3; D is perhaps TRBD2 (7 bases). V was shortened by 1 base and J by 0 bases, with 14 bases between the two germline ends. Germline V gene lookup returns CDR1 DFQATT and CDR2 SNEGSKA (reference sequence). The CDR3 consists of 16 residues. The CDR3 spells CSARVGGGISTDTQYF. DNA of the CDR3: TGCAGTGCTAGAGTTGGCGGGGGCATTAGCACAGATACGCAGTATTTT.

The chain has TRBV15 and TRBJ2-3, with D possibly matching TRBD2 (6 bases). V dropped 3 bases and J dropped 3 bases, with 19 bases sitting between them. From germline, CDR1 is LNHNV and CDR2 YYDKDF (reference sequence). The CDR3 has 17 residues. CDR3 region: CATSRTSAAGRTDTQYF. The DNA for the CDR3 is TGTGCCACCAGCAGGACCTCAGCGGCGGGGAGAACAGATACGCAGTATTTT.

The CDR3 here is CASSARTVLNSPLHF. CDR3 bases: TGTGCCAGCAGCGCCCGGACAGTTCTGAACTCACCCCTCCACTTT. This chain links TRBV3-1 with TRBJ1-6, with TRBD1 as a possible D gene (6 bases). This CDR3 is 15 amino acids long. Trimming took off 5 bases at V and 10 bases at J, with 18 bases between the two ends. Per the germline V gene, CDR1 is LGHDT and CDR2 is YNNKEL (reference sequence). The whole variable domain, remainder taken from reference TRBV3-1 and TRBJ1-6, is DTAVSQTPKYLVTQMGNDKSIKCEQNLGHDTMYWYKQDSKKFLKIMFSYNNKELIINETVPNRFSPKSPDKAHLNLHINSLELGDSAVYFCASSARTVLNSPLHFGNGTRLTVT.

V usage is TRBV5-1 and J usage is TRBJ2-3; the match to TRBD2 covers 7 bases. Germline V gene lookup returns CDR1 SGHRS and CDR2 YFSETQ. Trimming cost V 0 bases and J 3 bases; bases outside gene matches: 7. This CDR3 has 16 amino acids. CDR3 protein: CASSLGLAEVTDTQYF. The CDR3 DNA is TGCGCCAGCAGCTTGGGGCTAGCGGAGGTGACAGATACGCAGTATTTT.

This rearrangement joins TRBV2 to TRBJ2-5; no clear D gene. The CDR3 is 13 amino acids. Germline CDR1 SNHLY, CDR2 FYNNEI. V dropped 4 bases and J dropped 11 bases, with 17 bases sitting between them. The CDR3 nucleotides read TGTGCCAGCAGTGGACTTGGGGTGGGTGAGCAGTACTTC. Translated, it gives CASSGLGVGEQYF.

This clonotype was recorded a few times. The chain combines TRBV4-2 with TRBJ2-1; tentative D call: TRBD2 (6 bases). V was cut by 2 bases and J by 4 bases, with 15 bases left in between. The CDR3 consists of 16 residues. The V gene's germline CDR1 is LGHNA and CDR2 YNFKEQ. This chain's CDR3 is CASSQTGEAGYNEQFF. In nucleotides, the CDR3 is TGTGCCAGCAGCCAAACGGGGGAGGCCGGTTACAATGAGCAGTTCTTC.

The chain links TRBV7-2 to TRBJ1-6; unclear D gene. The CDR3 has 12 amino acids. Germline V lookup: CDR1 SGHTA, CDR2 FQGNSA. The V and J ends lost 4 bases and 11 bases respectively, with 9 bases between them. For the CDR3, the DNA is TGTGCCAGCAGCTCCTCTTTTGCACCCCTCCACTTT. It translates to CASSSSFAPLHF.

CDR3 DNA: TGCAGTGCTAGAGCTTTAACCGATTATAATGAGCAGTTCTTC. Translated: CSARALTDYNEQFF. The chain carries TRBV20-1 and TRBJ2-1, with D unresolved. Between the trimmed V and J ends, which lost 1 base and 7 bases, there was a span of 14 bases. The germline V gene encodes CDR1 DFQATT and CDR2 SNEGSKA (reference sequence). The CDR3 loop spans 14 amino acids.

In its sample, this clonotype was seen many times. This sequence joins TRBV4-1 and TRBJ1-4; D uncertain. This CDR3 comprises 16 residues. V lost 0 bases to trimming and J lost 0 bases, with 8 bases between them. The germline gives CDR1 MGHRA, CDR2 YSYEKL. CDR3: CASSQDEAATNEKLFF. CDR3 sequence (DNA): TGCGCCAGCAGCCAAGATGAAGCTGCAACTAATGAAAAACTGTTTTTT.